This TCR beta chain was captured by sequencing in a study of blood T cells in healthy people across ages. With a J-beta primer mix and a sample-barcoded 5' primer, a second PCR ran about 7 to 11 cycles. TCRdb used MiXCR to reprocess the 5' RACE reads, holding one entry per CDR3 protein. The sample holds more than 700,000 distinct CDR3 sequences, roughly 46% seen once. Germline V gives CDR1 MNHEY, CDR2 SMNVEV (reference sequence). The CDR3 runs 16 residues. The germline V and J ends were trimmed by 5 bases and 4 bases, with 18 bases remaining between them. The rearrangement links TRBV27 to TRBJ1-5; a weak D match, TRBD1 (5 bases). The clonotype originates from an older man in good health. Sequenced: blood. The CDR3 loop is CASSPTDRGRNQPQHF. In nucleotides, the CDR3 is TGTGCCAGCAGTCCTACTGACCGGGGGAGAAATCAGCCCCAGCATTTT.